The 19 T cell receptor beta chains presented below share a single source sample, sequenced in a study of blood T cell repertoires in COVID-19. Sequencing was performed with immunoSEQ multiplex PCR; in TCRdb, only in-frame clones are kept and a portion is missing. Found here are about 400,000 clones, around 88% of them singletons; the top ten hold under 8.5%. The source material was peripheral blood. Receptors originate from a woman aged 55-69 years with COVID-19, enrolled during active disease.

This clone has a single count. V is TRBV27 and J is TRBJ2-5; 9 bases are a match to TRBD2. V shed 4 bases and J 5 bases; nucleotides not matched to a gene: 8. The CDR3 spans 15 residues. CDR1 and CDR2 (germline): MNHEY, SMNVEV (reference sequence). The CDR3: CASSSGTSRGETQYF. For the CDR3, the DNA is TGTGCCAGCAGTTCCGGGACTAGCAGGGGGGAGACCCAGTACTTC.

Many counts were recorded for this clone. This chain joins TRBV5-4 and TRBJ1-6; no definite D call. CDR1 is SGHNT and CDR2 is YYREEE in the germline V gene (reference sequence). The germline V and J ends were trimmed by 4 bases and 9 bases, with 11 bases remaining between them. The CDR3 consists of 13 residues. Here the CDR3 reads CASSQDRGSPLHF. The CDR3 coding sequence is TGTGCCAGCAGCCAAGATCGAGGTTCACCCCTCCACTTT.

This chain links TRBV19 with TRBJ1-1; D remains ambiguous. This CDR3 region has 14 residues. Trimming pared 10 bases from V and 3 bases from J, leaving 18 bases between. The V gene's germline CDR1 is LNHDA and CDR2 SQIVND (reference sequence). The CDR3 protein is CATTLLSGYTEAFF. Written as DNA, the CDR3 is TGTGCCACCACACTACTCAGTGGGTACACTGAAGCTTTCTTT.

The chain uses TRBV6-5 and TRBJ1-2; 8 bases match TRBD1. Losses at the gene ends were 2 bases for V and 10 bases for J; bases not matched to a gene: 6. There are 13 residues in the CDR3. The germline gives CDR1 MNHEY, CDR2 SVGAGI. The CDR3 bases are TGTGCCAGCAGTTACCCCGGACAGGGATTCTACACCTTC. The encoded protein is CASSYPGQGFYTF.

The gene calls are TRBV2 and TRBJ1-5; D perhaps matches TRBD1 (6 bases). V lost 3 bases and J 7 bases, leaving 13 bases between the germline ends. CDR3 size: 14 residues. The germline CDR1 and CDR2 sequences are SNHLY and FYNNEI. In nucleotides, the CDR3 is TGTGCCAGCAGTGAGGTGGGGGCTGAGCAGCCCCAGCATTTT. Translated, it gives CASSEVGAEQPQHF.

This clone was detected a few times. The chain joins TRBV2 to TRBJ1-6; D ambiguous. The germline V and J ends were trimmed by 3 bases and 12 bases, with 9 bases remaining between them. This CDR3 has 12 amino acids. Per germline, CDR1 SNHLY and CDR2 FYNNEI. CDR3 nucleotide sequence: TGTGCCAGCAGTGATATTGGGAGACCCCTCCACTTT. Protein: CASSDIGRPLHF.

The sample holds one count of this clone. The V gene is TRBV7-3, the J gene TRBJ1-5; D not certain. There are 15 residues in the CDR3. The germline V gene encodes CDR1 SGHTA and CDR2 FQGTGA. V lost 0 bases, J lost 3 bases, and 9 bases lay in between. In DNA, the CDR3 is TGTGCCAGCAGCTTAACGGGCAGAAACAATCAGCCCCAGCATTTT. As protein: CASSLTGRNNQPQHF.

As to this clone: Different DNA sequences within this sample yield the same CDR3. This chain joins TRBV11-3 and TRBJ2-2, with a tentative D call TRBD2 (5 bases). The CDR3 is 13 residues long. Per germline, CDR1 SGHNT and CDR2 YENEEA. Trimming pared 5 bases from V and 5 bases from J, leaving 9 bases between. The CDR3: CASSPPGTGELFF. CDR3 in DNA: TGTGCCAGCAGCCCACCGGGAACCGGGGAGCTGTTTTTT. Drawing the rest from reference TRBV11-3 and TRBJ2-2, the complete variable domain is EAGVVQSPRYKIIEKKQPVAFWCNPISGHNTLYWYLQNLGQGPELLIRYENEEAVDDSQLPKDRFSAERLKGVDSTLKIQPAELGDSAVYLCASSPPGTGELFFGEGSRLTVL.

J is TRBJ2-3 and V is TRBV2; 7 bases are a match to TRBD2. The CDR3 consists of 12 residues. V lost 5 bases to trimming and J lost 6 bases; unmatched junction nucleotides: 2. From germline, CDR1 is SNHLY and CDR2 FYNNEI. The CDR3 loop is CASSPGGDTQYF. The CDR3 DNA sequence: TGTGCCAGCAGTCCCGGGGGGGATACGCAGTATTTT.

Remarks on this clone: Other nucleotide sequences in the sample specify the same CDR3. The chain is built from TRBV12-3 or TRBV12-4 and TRBJ1-1; no firm D call. V lost 6 bases and J lost 1, with 6 bases in between. This CDR3 spans 12 amino acids. CDR3 protein: CASRYRNTEAFF. The CDR3 region has the DNA TGTGCCAGCAGATACAGGAACACTGAAGCTTTCTTT.

The chain couples TRBV25-1 to TRBJ2-5, with 7 bases lining up with TRBD1. Unmatched junction bases numbered 4, after V lost 3 bases and J lost 3 bases. Germline values: CDR1 MGHDK, CDR2 SYGVNS. The CDR3 has 14 amino acids. CDR3: CASSDPTGEETQYF. The CDR3 DNA is TGTGCCAGCAGTGACCCTACAGGGGAAGAGACCCAGTACTTC. Using reference TRBV25-1 and TRBJ2-5 for the parts outside the CDR3, the full variable domain is EADIYQTPRYLVIGTGKKITLECSQTMGHDKMYWYQQDPGMELHLIHYSYGVNSTEKGDLSSESTVSRIRTEHFPLTLESARPSHTSQYLCASSDPTGEETQYFGPGTRLLVL.

This clone was recorded only once. The chain combines TRBV15 with TRBJ2-3, with 10 bases fitting TRBD2. The CDR3 has 16 amino acids. The germline V gene encodes CDR1 LNHNV and CDR2 YYDKDF (reference sequence). The J segment lost 5 bases and the V segment lost 4 bases, leaving 9 bases of the junction unmatched. The CDR3, as DNA: TGTGCCACCAGCAAGAGGAGCGGGGGGGCATTAGATACGCAGTATTTT. This gives the protein CATSKRSGGALDTQYF.

This sequence joins TRBV5-6 and TRBJ2-3; possible D gene TRBD1, 6 bases. The CDR3 loop spans 14 amino acids. V lost 2 bases to trimming and J lost 3 bases, with 10 bases between them. CDR1 and CDR2 (germline): SGHDT, YYEEEE. CDR3 protein: CASSFNRETDTQYF. DNA for the CDR3: TGTGCCAGCAGCTTTAACAGGGAAACAGATACGCAGTATTTT.

The V and J genes are TRBV7-9 and TRBJ2-5; D call uncertain. This CDR3 has 11 amino acids. The V gene's germline CDR1 is SEHNR and CDR2 FQNEAQ (reference sequence). Trimming cost V 5 bases and J 5 bases, with 6 bases left between them. The CDR3 loop reads CASSAWETQYF. The CDR3 region has the DNA TGTGCCAGCAGCGCGTGGGAGACCCAGTACTTC.

CDR3 residues: CASSQEVLDNSPLHF. CDR3 nucleotide sequence: TGCGCCAGCAGCCAAGAGGTACTGGATAATTCACCCCTCCACTTT. The rearrangement uses TRBV4-1 and TRBJ1-6, with D uncertain. V was cut by 0 bases and J by 5 bases, with 8 bases left in between. The CDR3 has 15 amino acids. CDR1 and CDR2 from the germline V gene are MGHRA and YSYEKL.

V usage is TRBV7-9 and J usage is TRBJ1-1; 9 bases match TRBD1. Germline lookup yields CDR1 SEHNR and CDR2 FQNEAQ (reference sequence). V lost 5 bases and J lost 7; bases outside the gene matches: 8. CDR3 length: 14 residues. CDR3 sequence reads: CASSLLQGAGEAFF. The CDR3 DNA reads TGTGCCAGCAGCCTACTACAGGGGGCGGGTGAAGCTTTCTTT.

This rearrangement joins TRBV29-1 to TRBJ1-2, with D possibly TRBD1 on 5 matching bases. Germline CDR1 reads SQVTM; CDR2 reads ANQGSEA. The CDR3 length is 12 residues. Deletions cut 3 bases from V and 8 bases from J, with 13 bases between. CDR3 residues: CSVDWQGRGYTF. The CDR3 nucleotides are TGCAGCGTTGACTGGCAGGGCCGCGGCTACACCTTC.

The chain links TRBV9 to TRBJ2-1, with TRBD2 identical over 9 bases. In germline, CDR1 is SGDLS, CDR2 YYNGEE. This CDR3 region has 14 residues. The J segment lost 5 bases and the V segment lost 7 bases, leaving 7 bases of the junction unmatched. This chain's CDR3 is CASAPQRGDNEQFF. DNA for the CDR3: TGTGCCAGCGCCCCCCAGCGGGGGGACAATGAGCAGTTCTTC.

CDR3 amino acids: CASSISHRARYSPLHF. The CDR3 coding sequence is TGTGCCAGTAGTATAAGCCACAGGGCAAGATATTCACCCCTCCACTTT. The chain uses TRBV19 and TRBJ1-6; a possible D gene is TRBD1 (6 bases). V dropped 2 bases and J dropped 8 bases, with 16 bases sitting between them. CDR1 and CDR2 from the germline V gene are LNHDA and SQIVND (reference sequence). CDR3 length: 16 amino acids. The full variable domain, in which reference TRBV19 and TRBJ1-6 provide the parts outside the CDR3, is DGGITQSPKYLFRKEGQNVTLSCEQNLNHDAMYWYRQDPGQGLRLIYYSQIVNDFQKGDIAEGYSVSREKKESFPLTVTSAQKNPTAFYLCASSISHRARYSPLHFGNGTRLTVT.